The entry that follows covers one TCR beta chain sequence. The CDR3 totals 14 residues. Germline V CDR1 and CDR2: SGDLS, YYNGEE. Deletions cut 4 bases from V and 5 bases from J, with 13 bases between. The data were obtained in a study of blood T cells in healthy people across ages. Through a sample-barcoded 5' primer and a J-beta primer mix, a second PCR was run for roughly 7 to 12 cycles. A single record per CDR3 protein comes from TCRdb applying MiXCR to the 5' RACE reads. Seen here are hundreds of thousands of distinct CDR3 sequences, about 30% observed once, and the top ten hold 15% to 19%. The sequenced material came from blood. The sequence was collected from a woman of 80 years or more in good health. The chain has TRBV9 and TRBJ1-5; no definite D call. CDR3 residues: CASSQGVLDQPQHF. CDR3 in DNA: TGTGCCAGCAGCCAAGGTGTGCTGGATCAGCCCCAGCATTTT.